The rows below give T cell receptor beta chains drawn from one sample of a study of Ad26.COV2.S vaccination and SARS-CoV-2 variants. The data were produced by immunoSEQ multiplex PCR, yet TCRdb's version contains in-frame clones alone and is incomplete. The data contain hundreds of thousands of clones, about 90% of them singletons. The source material was peripheral blood, sampled in a trial of Ad26.COV2.S vaccine versus placebo. Receptors originate from a person aged 18-65 years who received the Ad26.COV2.S COVID-19 vaccine or a placebo. Each CDR3 is given with its conserved first and last residue. The order of the fields is J gene, D gene, clone size, V gene, CDR3 protein, CDR3 DNA. A D gene is named only where the DNA matches it firmly. For some rows the clone size is stated as once, few or many, or as a class when expanded; others skip it.

J gene: TRBJ1-1
D gene: .
clone size: once
V gene: TRBV5-6
CDR3 protein: CASSLLFVGNTEAFF
CDR3 DNA: TGTGCCAGCAGCTTGCTTTTTGTCGGGAACACTGAAGCTTTCTTT

J gene: TRBJ2-7
D gene: .
clone size: .
V gene: TRBV9
CDR3 protein: CASSVGHNSYEQYF
CDR3 DNA: TGTGCCAGCAGCGTAGGTCACAACTCCTACGAGCAGTACTTC

J gene: TRBJ2-4
D gene: .
clone size: .
V gene: TRBV11-3
CDR3 protein: CASSLRGEDIQYF
CDR3 DNA: TGTGCCAGCAGCTTAAGGGGGGAGGACATTCAGTACTTC

J gene: TRBJ1-5
D gene: .
clone size: few
V gene: TRBV6-1
CDR3 protein: CASSESERQPQHF
CDR3 DNA: TGTGCCAGCAGTGAATCAGAACGGCAGCCCCAGCATTTT

J gene: TRBJ1-2
D gene: TRBD1
clone size: .
V gene: TRBV19
CDR3 protein: CATRGEDRGAYGYTF
CDR3 DNA: TGTGCCACCCGGGGAGAAGACAGGGGGGCATATGGCTACACCTTC

J gene: TRBJ2-3
D gene: TRBD2
clone size: .
V gene: TRBV24-1
CDR3 protein: CATSTPGLAGEGDTQYF
CDR3 DNA: TGTGCCACCAGTACCCCGGGACTAGCGGGAGAGGGGGATACGCAGTATTTT

J gene: TRBJ1-2
D gene: .
clone size: .
V gene: TRBV6-5
CDR3 protein: CASSYSRGNGGYTF
CDR3 DNA: TGTGCCAGCAGTTACTCTAGGGGGAATGGGGGCTACACCTTC

J gene: TRBJ2-6
D gene: .
clone size: .
V gene: TRBV6-5
CDR3 protein: CASRPLVSGANVLTF
CDR3 DNA: TGTGCCAGCAGACCTCTAGTGTCTGGGGCCAACGTCCTGACTTTC

J gene: TRBJ2-1
D gene: .
clone size: .
V gene: TRBV7-2
CDR3 protein: CASSLEGRAYNEQFF
CDR3 DNA: TGTGCCAGCAGCTTAGAGGGCCGTGCCTACAATGAGCAGTTCTTC

J gene: TRBJ2-7
D gene: TRBD2
clone size: .
V gene: TRBV5-4
CDR3 protein: CASSFSGIGTYEQYF
CDR3 DNA: TGTGCCAGCAGCTTTAGCGGGATCGGGACCTACGAGCAGTACTTC

J gene: TRBJ1-1
D gene: .
clone size: .
V gene: TRBV18
CDR3 protein: CASSPYRGLGSTEAFF
CDR3 DNA: TGTGCCAGCTCACCGTATAGGGGGTTAGGGAGCACTGAAGCTTTCTTT

J gene: TRBJ2-1
D gene: .
clone size: .
V gene: TRBV7-9
CDR3 protein: CASSLGRTEGYNEQFF
CDR3 DNA: TGTGCCAGCAGCTTAGGACGGACGGAGGGCTACAATGAGCAGTTCTTC

J gene: TRBJ1-4
D gene: .
clone size: .
V gene: TRBV29-1
CDR3 protein: CSVAPHGNEKLFF
CDR3 DNA: TGCAGCGTTGCCCCCCACGGTAATGAAAAACTGTTTTTT

J gene: TRBJ2-2
D gene: TRBD2
clone size: .
V gene: TRBV5-1
CDR3 protein: CASSLGSGSISGELFF
CDR3 DNA: TGCGCCAGCAGCTTGGGTAGCGGGAGCATCTCCGGGGAGCTGTTTTTT

J gene: TRBJ2-3
D gene: TRBD1
clone size: .
V gene: TRBV12-5
CDR3 protein: CASGGQGGTDTQYF
CDR3 DNA: TGTGCTAGTGGGGGACAGGGAGGGACAGATACGCAGTATTTT

J gene: TRBJ1-6
D gene: .
clone size: .
V gene: TRBV7-2
CDR3 protein: CASSSQVGSPLHF
CDR3 DNA: TGTGCCAGCAGCTCCCAAGTCGGCTCACCCCTCCACTTT

J gene: TRBJ2-3
D gene: .
clone size: .
V gene: TRBV18
CDR3 protein: CASSNSGAGTDTQYF
CDR3 DNA: TGTGCCAGCTCAAACTCGGGAGCCGGGACAGATACGCAGTATTTT

J gene: TRBJ1-1
D gene: .
clone size: .
V gene: TRBV5-4
CDR3 protein: CASSLGMAVSTEAFF
CDR3 DNA: TGTGCCAGCAGCTTAGGTATGGCGGTTAGCACTGAAGCTTTCTTT

J gene: TRBJ1-5
D gene: .
clone size: .
V gene: TRBV27
CDR3 protein: CASSLSFVAQPQHF
CDR3 DNA: TGTGCCAGCAGTTTAAGTTTTGTAGCTCAGCCCCAGCATTTT

J gene: TRBJ2-5
D gene: .
clone size: .
V gene: TRBV30
CDR3 protein: CAWSQGAQETQYF
CDR3 DNA: TGTGCCTGGAGTCAAGGGGCACAAGAGACCCAGTACTTC

J gene: TRBJ1-1
D gene: .
clone size: .
V gene: TRBV19
CDR3 protein: CASSIPAEAFF
CDR3 DNA: TGTGCCAGTAGTATCCCGGCCGAAGCTTTCTTT

J gene: TRBJ2-1
D gene: .
clone size: .
V gene: TRBV13
CDR3 protein: CASSILRDSNNEQFF
CDR3 DNA: TGTGCCAGCAGCATACTCCGGGACTCTAACAATGAGCAGTTCTTC